A selection of T cell receptor beta chains follows, all from one sample in a study of shared clonotypes between healthy human individuals. TCRdb keeps only in-frame clones here, not all; method: immunoSEQ multiplex PCR. The table records 2 million to 2.5 million clones, 93% of them present only once. Specimen: naive CD4+ T cells from PBMCs. The receptors were sampled from a man between 18 and 29 years old in good health. Some clones in this sample may be carry-over from other donors' samples. CDR3s include the opening cysteine and the closing phenylalanine or tryptophan. Each record gives: J gene, V gene, CDR3 protein.

>TRBJ2-2|TRBV6-1
CASRRLAGEAGELFF
>TRBJ2-3|TRBV6-1
CASRAFRETDTQYF
>TRBJ2-3|TRBV27
CASRGSGRARDTQYF
>TRBJ1-1|TRBV6-1
CASSEHGALVSEAFF
>TRBJ2-7|TRBV5-1
CASSPPGFREQYF
>TRBJ2-2|TRBV6-6
CASSYTAGATSGELFF
>TRBJ1-2|TRBV7-9
CASSLFGADYGYTF
>TRBJ2-5|TRBV5-1
CASSLVGETQYF
>TRBJ2-5|TRBV14
CASSSLGRLVRETQYF
>TRBJ2-1|TRBV18
CASSPPGQGTHEQFF
>TRBJ2-6|TRBV5-1
CASSFRDGANGANVLTF